These 24 T cell receptor beta chains originate from one sample sequenced in a study of neurological immune-mediated disorders. TCRdb reprocessed the 5' RACE reads via MiXCR and lists one record per CDR3 protein. This sample has around 130,000 distinct CDR3 sequences, with about 3.2% found just once. The sequencing sample was made of PBMCs. These receptors all come from a woman aged 30 to 39 with multiple sclerosis.

This clonotype was observed at least ten times. This rearrangement joins TRBV20-1 to TRBJ2-1, with D possibly being TRBD2 (6 bases). V lost 3 bases to trimming and J lost 5 bases, with 11 bases between them. CDR1 and CDR2 from the germline V gene are DFQATT and SNEGSKA (reference sequence). The CDR3 covers 13 residues. Written as DNA, the CDR3 is TGCAGTGCTAGTGGGGGGTCCAACAATGAGCAGTTCTTC. It translates to CSASGGSNNEQFF.

This clonotype has a count of ten or more. Compared with germline, one end of the junction differs, possibly owing to a read error. The rearrangement joins TRBV20-1 to TRBJ2-1, with 9 nucleotides matching TRBD1. Germline CDR1 reads DFQATT; CDR2 reads SNEGSKA (reference sequence). CDR3 length: 14 residues. CDR3: CSAPPPGQGPQGGF. CDR3 nucleotide sequence: TGCAGTGCTCCTCCGCCGGGACAGGGTCCGCAAGGGGGCTTC.

This clonotype was picked up many times. V gene TRBV7-2 combines with J gene TRBJ1-5; D gene ambiguous. Germline assignment: CDR1 SGHTA and CDR2 FQGNSA. The V and J ends lost 4 bases and 6 bases respectively, with 10 bases between them. This CDR3 comprises 13 residues. CDR3 loop: CASSSRVGQPQHF. Here the CDR3 DNA reads TGTGCCAGCAGCTCCCGCGTCGGTCAGCCCCAGCATTTT. The variable domain in full, with the rest retrieved from reference TRBV7-2 and TRBJ1-5, is GAGVSQSPSNKVTEKGKDVELRCDPISGHTALYWYRQSLGQGLEFLIYFQGNSAPDKSGLPSDRFSAERTGGSVSTLTIQRTQQEDSAVYLCASSSRVGQPQHFGDGTRLSIL.

This clonotype came up a few times. This chain joins TRBV9 and TRBJ1-2; D might be TRBD1 (5 bases). The CDR3 is 12 residues long. V dropped 3 bases and J dropped 6 bases, with 9 bases sitting between them. Germline-derived CDR1 and CDR2 are SGDLS and YYNGEE. The CDR3 loop reads CASSEGLHGYTF. CDR3 sequence (DNA): TGTGCCAGCAGCGAGGGACTTCATGGCTACACCTTC.

This clonotype was counted many times. J is TRBJ2-7 and V is TRBV5-1; D is ambiguous. The CDR3 spans 15 residues. Trimming shortened V by 1 base and J by 7 bases, and 18 bases separated the two germline ends. Per germline, CDR1 SGHRS and CDR2 YFSETQ. The CDR3 DNA reads TGCGCCAGCAGCTTGAATGGCGAGACCATCGGGGAGCAGTACTTC. Residues: CASSLNGETIGEQYF. Based on the CDR3 plus reference TRBV5-1 and TRBJ2-7, the full variable domain is KAGVTQTPRYLIKTRGQQVTLSCSPISGHRSVSWYQQTPGQGLQFLFEYFSETQRNKGNFPGRFSGRQFSNSRSEMNVSTLELGDSALYLCASSLNGETIGEQYFGPGTRLTVT.

There are many counts of this clonotype. The chain uses TRBV29-1 and TRBJ1-3, with D maybe TRBD1 (5 bases). The CDR3 extends over 12 amino acids. Trimming took 6 bases from V and 4 from J, leaving 10 bases between them. CDR1 and CDR2 (germline): SQVTM, ANQGSEA. CDR3 nucleotide sequence: TGCAGCGTGCCTCAGGGAGGAAACACCATATATTTT. Encoded protein: CSVPQGGNTIYF. Supplemented by reference TRBV29-1 and TRBJ1-3, the full variable domain reads SAVISQKPSRDICQRGTSLTIQCQVDSQVTMMFWYRQQPGQSLTLIATANQGSEATYESGFVIDKFPISRPNLTFSTLTVSNMSPEDSSIYLCSVPQGGNTIYFGEGSWLTVV.

This clonotype was seen ten or more times. The V call is TRBV29-1, the J call TRBJ1-2, with TRBD1 matching over 8 bases. Germline CDR1 SQVTM, CDR2 ANQGSEA. The CDR3 spans 11 residues. In nucleotides, the CDR3 is TGCACCACAGGGGGTAACTATGGCTACACCTTC. As protein: CTTGGNYGYTF.

The table lists this clonotype with many counts. V usage is TRBV27 and J usage is TRBJ1-1, with 8 bases identical to TRBD1. J gave up 1 base and V 1 base, and 2 bases lay outside the gene matches. CDR1 MNHEY and CDR2 SMNVEV come from the germline V gene (reference sequence). The CDR3 runs 15 residues. CDR3 sequence: CASSLLGTGNTEAFF. The CDR3 bases are TGTGCCAGCAGTTTATTAGGGACAGGGAACACTGAAGCTTTCTTT.

This clonotype was picked up many times. The chain carries TRBV20-1 and TRBJ1-3, with 7 positions matching TRBD1. V dropped 3 bases and J dropped 3; count of bases not matched to a gene: 8. The CDR3 is 15 residues long. Germline CDR1 reads DFQATT; CDR2 reads SNEGSKA (reference sequence). CDR3: CSARWGTDSGNTIYF. The CDR3 DNA reads as TGCAGTGCTAGGTGGGGGACAGACAGTGGAAACACCATATATTTT.

This clonotype was counted many times. The gene calls are TRBV3-1 and TRBJ1-1; 8 bases match TRBD1. Germline CDR1 reads LGHDT; CDR2 reads YNNKEL (reference sequence). The V segment lost 4 bases and the J segment 3 bases; nucleotides outside the gene matches: 10. The CDR3 spans 16 residues. The CDR3 region is CASSPGGQGADTEAFF. CDR3 nucleotides: TGTGCCAGCAGCCCCGGTGGGCAGGGGGCCGACACTGAAGCTTTCTTT.

There are many counts of this clonotype. V and J are TRBV20-1 and TRBJ1-1; 9 bases are shared with TRBD1. V shed 2 bases and J 4 bases; nucleotides not matched to a gene: 5. The CDR3 is 14 amino acids. CDR1 and CDR2 (germline): DFQATT, SNEGSKA (reference sequence). The DNA of the CDR3 is TGCAGTGCTAGAAAACGGGACAGGGTCACTGAAGCTTTCTTT. It yields the protein CSARKRDRVTEAFF.

This clonotype was counted many times. The chain carries TRBV20-1 and TRBJ2-4; D is unresolved. Trimming pared 6 bases from V and 5 bases from J, leaving 14 bases between. The CDR3 is 13 amino acids. The germline gives CDR1 DFQATT, CDR2 SNEGSKA (reference sequence). The CDR3: CSATAGTQNIQYF. The CDR3 region has the DNA TGCAGTGCAACGGCAGGTACCCAAAACATTCAGTACTTC.

There are many counts of this clonotype. The CDR3 loop is CASSAPDIYNEQFF. The DNA of the CDR3 is TGTGCCAGCAGCGCCCCGGACATATACAATGAGCAGTTCTTC. The chain recombines TRBV9 with TRBJ2-1, with D possibly matching TRBD1 (5 bases). Trimming cost V 3 bases and J 4 bases, with 11 bases left between them. From germline, CDR1 is SGDLS and CDR2 YYNGEE. CDR3 length equals 14 residues.

This clonotype was recorded many times. V gene TRBV5-1 combines with J gene TRBJ1-4; TRBD1 aligns across 9 bases. The germline V gene has CDR1 SGHRS and CDR2 YFSETQ. This CDR3 is 14 amino acids long. The V segment lost 4 bases and the J segment 7 bases; nucleotides outside the gene matches: 5. The CDR3 coding sequence is TGCGCCAGCAGCCGGGGACAGGGCCGTGAAAAACTGTTTTTT. Amino acids: CASSRGQGREKLFF.

This clonotype was counted at least ten times. The chain is built from TRBV28 and TRBJ1-5; a weak D match, TRBD1 (6 bases). The CDR3 is made up of 13 amino acids. V was clipped by 6 bases and J by 3 bases, with 9 bases between them. Looked up from germline, CDR1 is MDHEN and CDR2 is SYDVKM. CDR3 sequence (DNA): TGTGCCAGCAGGGACAGAGTCAATCAGCCCCAGCATTTT. Translating it yields CASRDRVNQPQHF.

This clonotype occurred many times. This chain joins TRBV20-1 and TRBJ1-2; D unclear. This CDR3 has 14 amino acids. V lost 4 bases, J lost 8 bases, and 20 bases lay in between. In germline, CDR1 is DFQATT, CDR2 SNEGSKA (reference sequence). The CDR3 sequence: CSATPRGSNHGYTF. The CDR3 coding sequence is TGCAGTGCTACCCCTCGAGGCAGTAACCACGGCTACACCTTC.

There are many counts of this clonotype. The V and J genes are TRBV15 and TRBJ2-3; D gene ambiguous. The germline gives CDR1 LNHNV, CDR2 YYDKDF (reference sequence). V shed 1 base and J shed 0 bases, with 14 bases lying between them. CDR3 length: 17 residues. The CDR3 loop reads CATSRASLDLSTDTQYF. For the CDR3, the DNA is TGTGCCACCAGCAGAGCGAGTTTAGATCTCAGCACAGATACGCAGTATTTT.

This clonotype was counted ten times or more. The V and J genes are TRBV6-6 and TRBJ1-1; TRBD1 is a possible D gene (6 bases). Germline values: CDR1 MNHNY, CDR2 SVGAGI (reference sequence). This CDR3 comprises 14 residues. V was clipped by 7 bases and J by 1 base, with 13 bases between them. The CDR3 spells CASTFGQTNTEAFF. The CDR3 DNA reads TGTGCCAGCACTTTCGGACAGACGAACACTGAAGCTTTCTTT.

This clonotype was detected many times. The chain is built from TRBV5-1 and TRBJ2-1; D may be TRBD1 (6 bases). The germline gives CDR1 SGHRS, CDR2 YFSETQ. V was shortened by 4 bases and J by 5 bases, with 10 bases between the two germline ends. This CDR3 has 13 amino acids. For the CDR3, the DNA is TGCGCCAGCAGCGTCGGACAGAACAATGAGCAGTTCTTC. Translated, it gives CASSVGQNNEQFF.

This clonotype was seen ten or more times. This chain uses TRBV29-1 with TRBJ1-5; D is perhaps TRBD1 (5 bases). This CDR3 spans 11 amino acids. Germline-derived CDR1 and CDR2 are SQVTM and ANQGSEA. Deletions cut 2 bases from V and 12 bases from J, with 11 bases between. This CDR3 reads CSVERGGRQHF. The CDR3, as DNA: TGCAGCGTTGAACGCGGGGGTCGCCAGCATTTT.

This clonotype was seen many times. J is TRBJ2-1 and V is TRBV5-6, with 8 bases lining up with TRBD2. The CDR3 loop spans 15 amino acids. CDR1 is SGHDT, CDR2 YYEEEE, per germline. J was trimmed by 4 bases and V by 3 bases; bases with no gene match: 6. Written as DNA, the CDR3 is TGTGCCAGCAGCTACCGGGGGGGCGGTTACAATGAGCAGTTCTTC. This encodes CASSYRGGGYNEQFF.

Concerning this clonotype: Since a much larger clone is just one base distant, this may be a read error. The chain has TRBV5-1 and TRBJ1-3, with no clear D. V was shortened by 4 bases and J by 2 bases, with 10 bases between the two germline ends. Germline values: CDR1 SGHRS, CDR2 YFSETQ. The CDR3 consists of 14 residues. CDR3 protein: CASSHLGAGNTIYF. In nucleotides, the CDR3 is TGCGCCAGCAGCCACCTTGGGGCTGGAAACACCATATATTTT.

The table lists this clonotype with many counts. The rearrangement links TRBV3-1 to TRBJ2-7, with D hard to call. This CDR3 has 14 residues. From germline, CDR1 is LGHDT and CDR2 YNNKEL (reference sequence). V was cut by 4 bases and J by 2 bases, with 12 bases left in between. The CDR3 spells CASSPGPGPYEQYF. The DNA for the CDR3 is TGTGCCAGCAGCCCCGGACCGGGCCCCTACGAGCAGTACTTC.

This clonotype was observed at least ten times. This chain uses TRBV5-6 with TRBJ2-7; D is possibly TRBD2 (5 bases). V was clipped by 4 bases and J by 2 bases, with 13 bases between them. The germline V gene encodes CDR1 SGHDT and CDR2 YYEEEE. The CDR3 covers 14 residues. The CDR3 DNA reads TGTGCCAGCAGCATAAGCGGAAGTACCTACGAGCAGTACTTC. This translates into CASSISGSTYEQYF.